The rows below give T cell receptor beta chains drawn from one sample of a study of blood T cell repertoires in COVID-19. Only in-frame clones appear in the TCRdb table, and some are missing; sequencing was by immunoSEQ multiplex PCR. The profile covers fewer than 65,000 clones, with about 89% appearing a single time and about 1.5% taken by the ten largest. Sequenced sample: peripheral blood. The receptors originated from a man in his 60s with acute or convalescent COVID-19. The CDR3 runs from the conserved cysteine through the conserved F or W. Fields, in order: J gene, clone size, D gene, V gene, CDR3 DNA, CDR3 protein. D genes are given only for firm matches. Clone size is shown for a subset of rows, as once, few, many or a class of expanded clone.

>TRBJ2-6|-|-|TRBV4-1
TGCGCCAGCAGCCTTCAGGGTGCCCCACCCTCTGGGGCCAACGTCCTGACTTTC
CASSLQGAPPSGANVLTF
>TRBJ1-5|once|TRBD1|TRBV28
TGTGCCAGCACGGGACAGGGGGCCCGTCAGCCCCAGCATTTT
CASTGQGARQPQHF
>TRBJ1-4|-|-|TRBV24-1
TGTGCCACCAGTGAAGGGGGTGATGGGGAAAAACTGTTTTTT
CATSEGGDGEKLFF
>TRBJ1-6|-|-|TRBV3-1/TRBV3-2
TGTGCCAGCAGCCAAGAGGGCACAAATTCACCCCTCCACTTT
CASSQEGTNSPLHF
>TRBJ1-1|-|TRBD1|TRBV19
TGTGCCAGTAGTCCGCGGACAGGGAACACTGAAGCTTTCTTT
CASSPRTGNTEAFF
>TRBJ1-3|-|-|TRBV27
TGTGCCAGCAGGCGCTTCTCTGGAAACACCATATATTTT
CASRRFSGNTIYF
>TRBJ1-1|-|TRBD1|TRBV2
TGTGCCCGCATCGACAGGGTATTTGACACTGAAGCTTTCTTT
CARIDRVFDTEAFF
>TRBJ2-5|-|TRBD2|TRBV6-5
TGTGCCAGCAGCCTTAGCGGGGGGGCTGAAGAGACCCAGTACTTC
CASSLSGGAEETQYF
>TRBJ1-2|-|TRBD1|TRBV12-3/TRBV12-4
TGTGCCAGCAGTTTACTAGACAGGGTAGGCTACACCTTC
CASSLLDRVGYTF
>TRBJ1-1|-|-|TRBV3-1/TRBV3-2
TGTGCCAGCAGCCAACAGGGCACTGAAGCTTTCTTT
CASSQQGTEAFF
>TRBJ2-1|-|-|TRBV2
TGTGCCAGCAGCTCTCGGGAGAATGAGCAGTTCTTC
CASSSRENEQFF
>TRBJ2-2|-|-|TRBV5-1
TGCGCCAGCAGCTTGTTGAGGGAAGCCGGGGAGCTGTTTTTT
CASSLLREAGELFF
>TRBJ2-3|-|TRBD2|TRBV6-1
TGTGCCAGCAGTGAAGTCCTAGCGGGGGGCACAGATACGCAGTATTTT
CASSEVLAGGTDTQYF
>TRBJ2-7|-|-|TRBV29-1
TGCAGCGTTCGCGAGGATCGGGACGAGCAGTACTTC
CSVREDRDEQYF
>TRBJ1-1|once|-|TRBV28
TGTGCCACTGGAACAGGGCTCACTGAAGCTTTCTTT
CATGTGLTEAFF
>TRBJ2-7|-|TRBD1|TRBV6-5
TGTGCCAGCAGTCCCCAGGACAGGGTCCACTCCGAGCAGTACTTC
CASSPQDRVHSEQYF
>TRBJ1-2|once|TRBD1|TRBV5-6
TGTGCCAGCTTTAGGGACAGGGGCTCCATCTATGGCTACACCTTC
CASFRDRGSIYGYTF
>TRBJ1-2|-|TRBD1|TRBV5-8
TGTGCCAGCAGGGCGCCGGGGACAGGGTTTGGCTACACCTTC
CASRAPGTGFGYTF
>TRBJ1-2|-|-|TRBV7-9
TGTGCCAGCAGCCTAAAGCAAGGAGGAGATGGCTACACCTTC
CASSLKQGGDGYTF
>TRBJ2-4|-|-|TRBV27
TGTGCCAGCAGTTTATTAGGACAGACCAAAAACATTCAGTACTTC
CASSLLGQTKNIQYF
>TRBJ2-7|-|TRBD1|TRBV3-1/TRBV3-2
TGTGCCAGCAGCCGGACAGGGGGCCTTAGCTACGAGCAGTACTTC
CASSRTGGLSYEQYF
>TRBJ2-1|-|-|TRBV24-1
TGTGCCACCAGGACTAGCTCCTACAATGAGCAGTTCTTC
CATRTSSYNEQFF
>TRBJ1-4|-|TRBD1|TRBV5-1
TGCGCCAGCAGCCTGAAGTACCGGGACAGGGTTAGTGAAAAACTGTTTTTT
CASSLKYRDRVSEKLFF
>TRBJ1-1|-|TRBD1|TRBV6-5
TGTGCCAGCAGTAGGGGACAGTATGAAGCTTTCTTT
CASSRGQYEAFF
>TRBJ1-5|-|TRBD1|TRBV25-1
TGTGCCAGCTCTCAGGGGGCGTGGGGTCAGCCCCAGCATTTT
CASSQGAWGQPQHF
>TRBJ2-7|-|-|TRBV7-2
TGTGCCAGCAGCTTTGTGTGGACAGCCAACGAGCAGTACTTC
CASSFVWTANEQYF
>TRBJ1-5|once|-|TRBV2
TGTGCCAGCAGTGAAGCGCGTCAGGGTAAAAATCAGCCCCAGCATTTT
CASSEARQGKNQPQHF
>TRBJ1-1|-|-|TRBV15
TGTGCCACCAGCAGTCGGGGACTAGCTGAAGCTTTCTTT
CATSSRGLAEAFF
>TRBJ1-2|-|TRBD1|TRBV9
TGTGCCAGCAGCGTAGCCTTTGACAGGGGGGTCAACTATGGCTACACCTTC
CASSVAFDRGVNYGYTF
>TRBJ1-1|-|-|TRBV2
TGTGCCAGCAGTACGCAGGCAAGTCGGCAAGCTTTCTTT
CASSTQASRQAFF
>TRBJ1-2|-|TRBD1|TRBV24-1
TGTGCCACCGGGACAGGCCCACCGGGGGGCTACACCTTC
CATGTGPPGGYTF
>TRBJ2-5|once|-|TRBV10-2
TGCGCCAGCAGTCAGGGGCAACAAGAGACCCAGTACTTC
CASSQGQQETQYF
>TRBJ1-1|-|-|TRBV3-1/TRBV3-2
TGTGCCAGCAGCCCCTTAGGGAGGGTGAACACTGAAGCTTTCTTT
CASSPLGRVNTEAFF
>TRBJ1-1|-|-|TRBV29-1
TGCAGCGTCCAAGGGGGGGGGCACACTGAAGCTTTCTTT
CSVQGGGHTEAFF
>TRBJ1-3|-|-|TRBV14
TGTGCCAGCAGCCGACAGTTTCAAGACACCATATATTTT
CASSRQFQDTIYF
>TRBJ1-3|-|-|TRBV29-1
TGCAGCGTCGTACCCCAGGGGTCAGGAAACACCATATATTTT
CSVVPQGSGNTIYF
>TRBJ2-5|-|TRBD1|TRBV4-2
TGTGCCAGCAGCCAAGATGTTTCAGGGGGAGAGACCCAGTACTTC
CASSQDVSGGETQYF
>TRBJ2-7|-|TRBD1|TRBV7-9
TGTGCCAGCAGCGACTTATCGGGACAGGCATCCTACGAGCAGTACTTC
CASSDLSGQASYEQYF
>TRBJ1-1|-|-|TRBV27
TGTGCCAGCAGTTTCCAGGGTTCGAACACTGAAGCTTTCTTT
CASSFQGSNTEAFF
>TRBJ2-7|-|TRBD2|TRBV5-1
TGCGCCAGCAGCTTGCAAGCGGGAGGGAACTACGAGCAGTACTTC
CASSLQAGGNYEQYF
>TRBJ1-1|-|TRBD1|TRBV5-1
TGCGCCAGCAGCTTCGCAGGGGGCTACACTGAAGCTTTCTTT
CASSFAGGYTEAFF
>TRBJ1-5|once|-|TRBV18
TGTGCCAGCTCACGGACAGGCAATCAGCCCCAGCATTTT
CASSRTGNQPQHF
>TRBJ1-6|-|TRBD1|TRBV4-1
TGCGCCAGCAGCCAAGTAGGACCGGGACAGGGTAATACACCCCTCCACTTT
CASSQVGPGQGNTPLHF
>TRBJ1-5|-|-|TRBV4-1
TGCGCCAGCAGCCTCGAAATGAGGCAGCCCCAGCATTTT
CASSLEMRQPQHF
>TRBJ2-7|-|-|TRBV9
TGTGCCAGCAACAGGAATGGGTACGAGCAGTACTTC
CASNRNGYEQYF
>TRBJ1-1|-|TRBD1|TRBV9
TGTGCCAGCAGCGTATCGCAGGGGGCCACTGAAGCTTTCTTT
CASSVSQGATEAFF
>TRBJ2-7|once|TRBD1|TRBV13
TGTGCCAGCAGCAGTCCGGGACAGTTCTACGAGCAGTACTTC
CASSSPGQFYEQYF
>TRBJ1-1|few|TRBD1|TRBV7-9
TGTGCCAGCAGCTATGGGACAGGGGAAGCTTTCTTT
CASSYGTGEAFF
>TRBJ2-2|-|-|TRBV6-1
TGTGCCAGCAGTGAACAGGGTAGCGGGGAGCTGTTTTTT
CASSEQGSGELFF
>TRBJ1-1|-|-|TRBV5-1
TGCGCCAGCAGCCGGGGACTCAAATGGGGCACTGAAGCTTTCTTT
CASSRGLKWGTEAFF
>TRBJ1-4|-|-|TRBV3-1/TRBV3-2
TGTGCCAGCAGCCATCTGGACAGCTGGGATGAAAAACTGTTTTTT
CASSHLDSWDEKLFF
>TRBJ1-3|once|-|TRBV4-2
TGTGCCAGCAGCCAAAAAGGGAGCTACTCTGGAAACACCATATATTTT
CASSQKGSYSGNTIYF
>TRBJ1-5|once|-|TRBV7-2
TGTGCCAGCAGTTTAGTACCCCTTACCGCAGGGAGCAATCAGCCCCAGCATTTT
CASSLVPLTAGSNQPQHF
>TRBJ2-7|-|-|TRBV3-1/TRBV3-2
TGTGCCAGCAGCCTCCTGACCGGCGGGGACGAGCAGTACTTC
CASSLLTGGDEQYF
>TRBJ1-4|-|-|TRBV6-2/TRBV6-3
TGTGCCAGCAGCGACGAAGGGGCAGCTAATGAAAAACTGTTTTTT
CASSDEGAANEKLFF
>TRBJ2-2|-|-|TRBV2
TGTGCCAGCGGGCAGGGCTTCACCGGGGAGCTGTTTTTT
CASGQGFTGELFF
>TRBJ2-2|once|-|TRBV5-6
TGTGCCAGCAGCTCGACCCGGACAGCCTACACCGGGGAGCTGTTTTTT
CASSSTRTAYTGELFF
>TRBJ1-2|-|-|TRBV5-4
TGTGCCAGCAGCCAGACAAAAACCCTTGGCTACACCTTC
CASSQTKTLGYTF
>TRBJ2-2|-|-|TRBV5-1
TGCGCCAGCAGCGAGAATATAGGGGTAACCGGGGAGCTGTTTTTT
CASSENIGVTGELFF